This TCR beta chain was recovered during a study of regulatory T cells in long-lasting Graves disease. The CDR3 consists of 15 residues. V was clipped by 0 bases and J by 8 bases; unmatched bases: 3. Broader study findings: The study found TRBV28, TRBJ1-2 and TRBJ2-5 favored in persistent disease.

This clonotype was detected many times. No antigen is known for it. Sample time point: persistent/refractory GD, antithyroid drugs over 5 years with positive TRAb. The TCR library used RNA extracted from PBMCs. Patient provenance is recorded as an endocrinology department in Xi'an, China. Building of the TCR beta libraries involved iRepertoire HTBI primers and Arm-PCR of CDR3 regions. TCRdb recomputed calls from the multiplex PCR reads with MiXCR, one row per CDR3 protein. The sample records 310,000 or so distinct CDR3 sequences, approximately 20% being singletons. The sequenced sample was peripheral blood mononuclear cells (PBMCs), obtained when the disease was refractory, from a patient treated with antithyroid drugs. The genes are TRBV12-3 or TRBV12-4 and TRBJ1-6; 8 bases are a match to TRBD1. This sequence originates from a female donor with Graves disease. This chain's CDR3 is CASSLATGDYSPLHF. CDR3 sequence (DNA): TGTGCCAGCAGTTTAGCGACAGGGGACTATTCACCCCTCCACTTT.